This paragraph covers one T cell receptor (beta chain) sequence. Measured with immunoSEQ multiplex PCR; TCRdb has only the in-frame clones, and not every one. The data show about 160,000 clones, 75% to 85% seen once. This sample is drawn from a study of blood T cell repertoires in COVID-19. Study details: There were acute and convalescent COVID-19 samples, and they came from the United States, Italy and Spain.

CDR3 length: 15 amino acids. Germline CDR1 and CDR2: SGHNT and YYREEE (reference sequence). J gave up 1 base and V 1 base, and 2 bases lay outside the gene matches. Recruitment covered over 20 US areas and drew participants whose ages spanned roughly 18 to 100 years. Participants reported their clinical history, and cohort assignment relied on those reports. Two negative PCRs, clearance, or symptom resolution characterized the recovered Cohort 3 donors. The source material was PBMCs or T cells enriched from blood (not recorded which). This clonotype originated in a man aged 35-49 years who had recovered from COVID-19. J is TRBJ2-5 and V is TRBV5-4, with 9 bases aligning to TRBD2. Written as DNA, the CDR3 is TGTGCCAGCAGCTTGAAGCGGGGGGCCCAAGAGACCCAGTACTTC. It encodes CASSLKRGAQETQYF.